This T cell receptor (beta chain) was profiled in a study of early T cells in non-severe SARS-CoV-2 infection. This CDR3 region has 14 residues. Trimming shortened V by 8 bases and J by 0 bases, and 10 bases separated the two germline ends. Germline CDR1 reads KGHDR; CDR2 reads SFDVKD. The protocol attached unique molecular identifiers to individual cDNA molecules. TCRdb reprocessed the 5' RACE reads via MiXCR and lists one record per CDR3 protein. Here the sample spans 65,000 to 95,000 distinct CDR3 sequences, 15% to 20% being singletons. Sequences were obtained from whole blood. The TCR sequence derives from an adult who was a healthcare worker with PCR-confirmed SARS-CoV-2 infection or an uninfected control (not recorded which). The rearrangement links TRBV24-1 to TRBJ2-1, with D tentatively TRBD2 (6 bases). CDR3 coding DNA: TGTGCCACCAAGGGCGGGATCTCCTACAATGAGCAGTTCTTC. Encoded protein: CATKGGISYNEQFF.